This T cell receptor (beta chain) was documented in a study of human T cells and chemical hapten exposure. The CDR3 runs to 16 residues. Germline trimming cut 4 bases from V and 5 bases from J; bases unmatched to any gene: 8. Germline V CDR1 and CDR2: MDHEN, SYDVKM. Each CDR3 protein gets one entry after TCRdb re-called the RACE reads with MiXCR. There are more than 55,000 distinct CDR3 sequences in the sample; approximately 9.4% occur only once, and 3.3% lies in the top ten. Time point indicated: patch test 1, 2 weeks after DPC sensitization. The treatment denotes: therapeutic diphenylcyclopropenone sensitization with weekly scalp DPC. This clonotype was counted ten times or more.

J is TRBJ1-6 and V is TRBV28, with TRBD1 identical over 7 bases. This clonotype originated in a middle-aged woman with alopecia areata. Some clones in this sample may be carry-over from other donors' samples. The specimen was whole blood, collected in connection with sensitization to the hapten diphenylcyclopropenone (DPC). The CDR3 is CASSSYRGWHNSPLHF. Written as DNA, the CDR3 is TGTGCCAGCAGTTCCTACAGGGGATGGCATAATTCACCCCTCCACTTT. The full variable domain, its missing parts supplied by reference TRBV28 and TRBJ1-6, is DVKVTQSSRYLVKRTGEKVFLECVQDMDHENMFWYRQDPGLGLRLIYFSYDVKMKEKGDIPEGYSVSREKKERFSLILESASTNQTSMYLCASSSYRGWHNSPLHFGNGTRLTVT.